These 26 T cell receptor beta chains came from one sample sequenced in a study of blood T cell repertoires in COVID-19. Sequenced by immunoSEQ multiplex PCR; TCRdb stores in-frame clones only, minus some. This table has around 100,000 clones, roughly 92% appearing once. The sequencing sample was made of peripheral blood. These receptors came from a man in his fifties with active COVID-19.

This clone occurred a few times. The rearrangement uses TRBV6-6 and TRBJ1-2, with D perhaps TRBD1 (5 bases). Germline values: CDR1 MNHNY, CDR2 SVGAGI (reference sequence). The ends were cut back, 2 bases at V and 8 bases at J, with 18 bases in the middle. The CDR3 is made up of 15 amino acids. The CDR3: CASSYQGRGVEGYTF. CDR3 bases: TGTGCCAGCAGTTACCAAGGACGGGGGGTAGAGGGCTACACCTTC.

The chain carries TRBV7-6 and TRBJ1-1; D perhaps matches TRBD1 (6 bases). Germline CDR1 SGHVS, CDR2 FNYEAQ. The CDR3 is made up of 16 amino acids. With 1 base removed from V and 5 bases from J, the gap between germline ends came to 17 bases. CDR3 DNA: TGTGCCAGCAGCTTAGGTGGGTTGCGAACAGGGACTGAAGCTTTCTTT. As protein: CASSLGGLRTGTEAFF. Full variable domain (missing parts from reference TRBV7-6 and TRBJ1-1): GAGVSQSPRYKVTKRGQDVALRCDPISGHVSLYWYRQALGQGPEFLTYFNYEAQQDKSGLPNDRFSAERPEGSISTLTIQRTEQRDSAMYRCASSLGGLRTGTEAFFGQGTRLTVV.

The gene calls are TRBV4-1 and TRBJ2-1; D ambiguous. This CDR3 has 14 amino acids. V was cut by 10 bases and J by 0 bases, with 13 bases left in between. Germline values: CDR1 MGHRA, CDR2 YSYEKL. The CDR3 sequence: CATSTSGSYNEQFF. CDR3 nucleotides: TGCGCCACTTCAACCTCCGGCTCCTACAATGAGCAGTTCTTC.

In this sample, this clone turned up a few times. This sequence joins TRBV2 and TRBJ1-5, with no clear D. Looked up from germline, CDR1 is SNHLY and CDR2 is FYNNEI. Trimming took off 2 bases at V and 7 bases at J, with 18 bases between the two ends. The length of the CDR3 is 16 residues. This chain's CDR3 is CASSEPGWRSSQPQHF. The CDR3 DNA reads as TGTGCCAGCAGTGAACCGGGTTGGAGGTCCAGCCAGCCCCAGCATTTT. Looking up the rest from reference TRBV2 and TRBJ1-5 gives the full variable domain: EPEVTQTPSHQVTQMGQEVILRCVPISNHLYFYWYRQILGQKVEFLVSFYNNEISEKSEIFDDQFSVERPDGSNFTLKIRSTKLEDSAMYFCASSEPGWRSSQPQHFGDGTRLSIL.

The rearrangement joins TRBV11-3 to TRBJ1-2; 9 bases match TRBD1. The germline CDR1 and CDR2 sequences are SGHNT and YENEEA. The CDR3 contains 13 residues. The trim removed 2 bases at V and 7 bases at J, leaving 2 bases unmatched. CDR3 loop: CASSLTGGVGYTF. The CDR3 DNA sequence: TGTGCCAGCAGCTTAACAGGGGGCGTTGGCTACACCTTC.

CDR3 nucleotides: TGCGCCAGCAGCTCGGGAGGAATCACAGATACGCAGTATTTT. This codes for CASSSGGITDTQYF. This rearrangement joins TRBV5-1 to TRBJ2-3; 7 nucleotides agree with TRBD2. Germline V gives CDR1 SGHRS, CDR2 YFSETQ. The V gene end was trimmed by 3 bases and the J gene end by 2 bases; junction bases not matched to a gene: 3. The CDR3 loop spans 14 amino acids.

This clone was detected only once. This sequence joins TRBV6-5 and TRBJ2-3, with 8 bases that match TRBD2. Trimming at V came to 7 bases and at J to 2 bases, leaving 5 bases not matched to a gene. The CDR3 is 14 amino acids. Germline CDR1 is MNHEY and CDR2 is SVGAGI. CDR3 in DNA: TGTGCCAGCAACAGCGGGGGCCTCACAGATACGCAGTATTTT. This gives the protein CASNSGGLTDTQYF.

This chain uses TRBV11-2 with TRBJ1-2; 9 bases match TRBD1. V shed 5 bases and J 9 bases; nucleotides not matched to a gene: 4. Per germline, CDR1 SGHAT and CDR2 FQNNGV. The CDR3 extends over 12 amino acids. The chain's CDR3 is CASSPGTGSYTF. The CDR3 DNA reads as TGTGCCAGCAGCCCTGGGACAGGGAGCTACACCTTC.

V and J are TRBV12-3 or TRBV12-4 and TRBJ1-1, with TRBD1 matching over 7 bases. V lost 6 bases to trimming and J lost 1 base; unmatched junction nucleotides: 2. The CDR3 is 13 amino acids. As DNA, the CDR3 is TGTGCCAGCAGAAGACAGGGGAACACTGAAGCTTTCTTT. It is translated as CASRRQGNTEAFF.

The chain recombines TRBV5-1 with TRBJ2-1; D may be TRBD1 (6 bases). Trimming took 4 bases from V and 2 from J, leaving 13 bases between them. The CDR3 is made up of 15 amino acids. Germline V gives CDR1 SGHRS, CDR2 YFSETQ. The CDR3 nucleotides read TGCGCCAGCAGCGAAATCAGGGGTCCCTACAATGAGCAGTTCTTC. Its translation: CASSEIRGPYNEQFF.

This chain connects TRBV21-1 to TRBJ1-2; the D segment call TRBD1 is taken from the table without a DNA check. TRBV21-1 is given as a pseudogene. This CDR3 comprises 13 residues. The CDR3 bases are TGTGCCAGCAGGACGGACACAAACTATGGCTACACCTTC. Amino acid sequence: CASRTDTNYGYTF.

V is TRBV6-1 and J is TRBJ1-4, with 8 bases that match TRBD1. The CDR3 has 17 amino acids. J lost 2 bases, V lost 2 bases, and 7 bases had no gene match. CDR1 and CDR2 from the germline V gene are MNHNS and SASEGT. CDR3 DNA sequence: TGTGCCAGCAGTGAACAGGGACAGGCTTCGACTAATGAAAAACTGTTTTTT. This sequence encodes CASSEQGQASTNEKLFF.

The chain is built from TRBV18 and TRBJ2-2, with 8 bases that match TRBD2. V was clipped by 0 bases and J by 4 bases; unmatched bases: 4. The CDR3 runs to 16 residues. The germline CDR1 and CDR2 sequences are KGHSH and LQKENI. CDR3 DNA sequence: TGTGCCAGCTCACCACCCCAGCGGGAGATCACCGGGGAGCTGTTTTTT. Translated: CASSPPQREITGELFF.

The chain carries TRBV25-1 and TRBJ1-1; D call uncertain. The CDR3 sequence is 15 residues long. Trimming removed 3 bases at V and 2 bases at J, with 13 bases between. The germline V gene encodes CDR1 MGHDK and CDR2 SYGVNS. The CDR3 DNA follows: TGTGCCAGCAGTGATCGGACGGGGTTTAACACTGAAGCTTTCTTT. This sequence encodes CASSDRTGFNTEAFF.

The DNA for the CDR3 is TGCGCCAGCAGCTTGGAAACAGGCTCATTTACCTACAATGAGCAGTTCTTC. It codes for CASSLETGSFTYNEQFF. The chain couples TRBV5-1 to TRBJ2-1; possible D gene TRBD1, 5 bases. Germline lookup yields CDR1 SGHRS and CDR2 YFSETQ. V was shortened by 0 bases and J by 2 bases, with 15 bases between the two germline ends. The CDR3 is 17 amino acids.

The V gene is TRBV10-3, the J gene TRBJ1-1; a weak D match, TRBD1 (5 bases). The germline V gene encodes CDR1 ENHRY and CDR2 SYGVKD. The CDR3 is made up of 15 amino acids. V lost 2 bases and J 1 base, leaving 11 bases between the germline ends. The DNA of the CDR3 is TGTGCCATCAGTGAGCCCGCAGGGAAGAACACTGAAGCTTTCTTT. This translates into CAISEPAGKNTEAFF.

The J gene is TRBJ2-1, the V gene TRBV2; no clear D gene. CDR3 length equals 12 residues. The germline CDR1 and CDR2 sequences are SNHLY and FYNNEI. V was shortened by 3 bases and J by 9 bases, with 9 bases between the two germline ends. As DNA, the CDR3 is TGTGCCAGCAGTGAGTCGCCAGGTGAGCAGTTCTTC. This encodes CASSESPGEQFF.

The chain couples TRBV5-1 to TRBJ2-2, with 7 bases matching TRBD1. The CDR3 totals 16 residues. The trim removed 5 bases at V and 4 bases at J, leaving 11 bases unmatched. The germline V gene has CDR1 SGHRS and CDR2 YFSETQ. CDR3 protein: CASRHRTGGGTGELFF. As DNA, the CDR3 is TGCGCCAGCAGACATAGGACAGGCGGCGGCACCGGGGAGCTGTTTTTT.

This rearrangement joins TRBV5-5 to TRBJ1-2, with TRBD1 as a possible D gene (5 bases). The CDR3 loop spans 15 amino acids. The germline V and J ends were trimmed by 0 bases and 4 bases, with 13 bases remaining between them. Germline values: CDR1 SGHKS, CDR2 YYEKEE (reference sequence). The CDR3 is CASSLDTRDFYGYTF. The CDR3 bases are TGTGCCAGCAGCTTGGATACCAGGGACTTCTATGGCTACACCTTC.

The rearrangement links TRBV6-5 to TRBJ1-2; 8 bases are shared with TRBD1. This CDR3 region has 14 residues. V gave up 2 bases and J gave up 2 bases; unmatched junction bases: 1. Germline V CDR1 and CDR2: MNHEY, SVGAGI. Here the CDR3 reads CASSYRQGNYGYTF. The CDR3 DNA sequence: TGTGCCAGCAGTTACAGACAGGGGAACTATGGCTACACCTTC.

This chain uses TRBV7-6 with TRBJ2-2, with a tentative D call TRBD1 (6 bases). Trimming took 2 bases from V and 4 from J, leaving 11 bases between them. CDR1 is SGHVS, CDR2 FNYEAQ, per germline. The CDR3 is 15 residues long. CDR3 sequence reads: CASSLNTGLTGELFF. DNA of the CDR3: TGTGCCAGCAGCTTAAACACAGGGCTCACCGGGGAGCTGTTTTTT.

This clone has just a few counts. The chain uses TRBV11-3 and TRBJ2-3; 7 bases fit TRBD1. The germline gives CDR1 SGHNT, CDR2 YENEEA. Trimming removed 0 bases from V and 4 bases from J; junction bases left unmatched: 10. The CDR3 is made up of 17 amino acids. The CDR3 reads CASSLDLGTVRPDTQYF. Written as DNA, the CDR3 is TGTGCCAGCAGCTTAGATCTGGGGACAGTGAGGCCAGATACGCAGTATTTT.

This chain joins TRBV11-2 and TRBJ1-2; D gene unclear. The germline gives CDR1 SGHAT, CDR2 FQNNGV. The CDR3 sequence is 13 residues long. The ends were cut back, 5 bases at V and 4 bases at J, with 11 bases in the middle. CDR3 region: CASSPWEGYGYTF. The CDR3 bases are TGTGCCAGCAGCCCCTGGGAGGGCTATGGCTACACCTTC. The entire variable domain, with the rest obtained from reference TRBV11-2 and TRBJ1-2, is as follows: EAGVAQSPRYKIIEKRQSVAFWCNPISGHATLYWYQQILGQGPKLLIQFQNNGVVDDSQLPKDRFSAERLKGVDSTLKIQPAKLEDSAVYLCASSPWEGYGYTFGSGTRLTVV.

The chain combines TRBV25-1 with TRBJ1-2; 7 nucleotides align to TRBD1. J was trimmed by 7 bases and V by 6 bases; bases with no gene match: 5. CDR1 MGHDK and CDR2 SYGVNS come from the germline V gene. The CDR3 is made up of 12 amino acids. Here the CDR3 reads CASRMTGSGYTF. In DNA, the CDR3 is TGTGCCAGCAGGATGACAGGGTCTGGCTACACCTTC.

The genes are TRBV6-5 and TRBJ1-2, with D unclear. Looked up from germline, CDR1 is MNHEY and CDR2 is SVGAGI. With 6 bases removed from V and 4 bases from J, the gap between germline ends came to 12 bases. The CDR3 totals 13 residues. CDR3 amino acids: CASSPTGGYGYTF. The CDR3 nucleotides are TGTGCCAGCAGCCCGACCGGCGGCTATGGCTACACCTTC.

The chain recombines TRBV5-1 with TRBJ1-1; tentative D call: TRBD1 (5 bases). The CDR3 consists of 16 residues. Germline lookup yields CDR1 SGHRS and CDR2 YFSETQ. V lost 0 bases, J lost 4 bases, and 16 bases lay in between. This CDR3 is CASSLEGRGVRTEAFF. The CDR3 DNA reads as TGCGCCAGCAGCTTGGAGGGTCGGGGGGTCCGCACTGAAGCTTTCTTT.